The T cell receptor (beta chain) described here comes from a study of blood T cell repertoires in COVID-19. Across the study: T cells, B-cell-depleted T cells, or PBMCs supplied cDNA or gDNA.

How the authors handled the data: How many nucleated cells were present was estimated from reference gene primer amplification. The method was immunoSEQ multiplex PCR; TCRdb's version includes in-frame clones alone and lacks a portion of them. From that table come the V and J calls and clone size; the DNA was used to work out D and trimming. This sample has around 200,000 clones, with roughly 87% found just once. This clone was seen once. CDR1 is LNHDA and CDR2 is SQIVND in the germline V gene (reference sequence). The V end lost 7 bases, the J end lost 6 bases, and 22 bases lay between the germline ends. This CDR3 is built from 15 residues.

Sequences were obtained from peripheral blood. This chain connects TRBV19 to TRBJ2-7; D may be TRBD2 (7 bases). The clonotype was recovered from a woman aged 35 to 49 with acute or convalescent COVID-19. CDR3 DNA: TGTGCCAGTACCCCGGGGGGTCATGGACAGCTCGAGCAGTACTTC. This gives the protein CASTPGGHGQLEQYF.